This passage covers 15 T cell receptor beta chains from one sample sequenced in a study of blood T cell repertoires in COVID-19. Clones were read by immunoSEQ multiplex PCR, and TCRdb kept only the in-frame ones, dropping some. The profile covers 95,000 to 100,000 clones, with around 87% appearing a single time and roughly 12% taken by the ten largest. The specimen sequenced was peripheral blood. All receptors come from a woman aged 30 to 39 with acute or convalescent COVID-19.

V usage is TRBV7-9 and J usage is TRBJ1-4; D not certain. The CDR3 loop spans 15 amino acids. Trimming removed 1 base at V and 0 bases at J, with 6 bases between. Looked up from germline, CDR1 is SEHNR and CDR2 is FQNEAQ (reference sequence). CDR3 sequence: CASSLGATTNEKLFF. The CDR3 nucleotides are TGTGCCAGCAGCTTAGGGGCCACAACTAATGAAAAACTGTTTTTT.

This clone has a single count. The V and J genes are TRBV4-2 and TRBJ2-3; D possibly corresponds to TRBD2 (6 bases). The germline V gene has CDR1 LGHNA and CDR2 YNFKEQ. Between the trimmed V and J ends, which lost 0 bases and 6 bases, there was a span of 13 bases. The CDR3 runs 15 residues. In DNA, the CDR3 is TGTGCCAGCAGCCAAGAAGTAGGAGGGGCGGATACGCAGTATTTT. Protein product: CASSQEVGGADTQYF.

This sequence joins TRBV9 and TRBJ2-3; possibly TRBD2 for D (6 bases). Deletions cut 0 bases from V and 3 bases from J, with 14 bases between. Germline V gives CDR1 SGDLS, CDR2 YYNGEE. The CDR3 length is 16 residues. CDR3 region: CASSVEVGGATDTQYF. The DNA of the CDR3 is TGTGCCAGCAGCGTAGAGGTGGGCGGGGCAACAGATACGCAGTATTTT.

In DNA, the CDR3 is TGTGCCAGTACTCCACGGAGGGGAACTGAAGCTTTCTTT. Protein: CASTPRRGTEAFF. This sequence joins TRBV19 and TRBJ1-1; maybe TRBD1 (5 bases). Trimming removed 7 bases from V and 5 bases from J, with 14 bases in between. The CDR3 extends over 13 amino acids. Germline-derived CDR1 and CDR2 are LNHDA and SQIVND (reference sequence).

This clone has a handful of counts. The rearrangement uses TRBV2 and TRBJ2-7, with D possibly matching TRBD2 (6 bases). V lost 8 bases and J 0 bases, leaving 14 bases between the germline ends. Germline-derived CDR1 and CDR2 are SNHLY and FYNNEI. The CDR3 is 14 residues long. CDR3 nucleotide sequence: TGTGCCAGCCGGGCACAGGACTACTCCTACGAGCAGTACTTC. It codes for CASRAQDYSYEQYF.

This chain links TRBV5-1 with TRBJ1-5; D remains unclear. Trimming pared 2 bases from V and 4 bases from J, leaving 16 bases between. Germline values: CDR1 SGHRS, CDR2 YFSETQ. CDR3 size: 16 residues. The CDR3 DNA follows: TGCGCCAGCAGCTTCGTTGGTGGAGATCCTAATCAGCCCCAGCATTTT. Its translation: CASSFVGGDPNQPQHF.

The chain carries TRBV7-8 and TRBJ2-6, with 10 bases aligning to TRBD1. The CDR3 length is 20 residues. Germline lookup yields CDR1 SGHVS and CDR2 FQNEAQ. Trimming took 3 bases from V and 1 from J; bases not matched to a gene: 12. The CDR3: CASSLREMRDRGSGANVLTF. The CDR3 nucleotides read TGTGCCAGCAGCTTGCGGGAGATGCGGGACAGGGGTTCTGGGGCCAACGTCCTGACTTTC. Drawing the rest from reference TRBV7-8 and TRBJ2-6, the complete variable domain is GAGVSQSPRYKVAKRGQDVALRCDPISGHVSLFWYQQALGQGPEFLTYFQNEAQLDKSGLPSDRFFAERPEGSVSTLKIQRTQQEDSAVYLCASSLREMRDRGSGANVLTFGAGSRLTVL.

The CDR3 reads CASSWPTAGGELFF. In DNA, the CDR3 is TGCGCCAGCAGCTGGCCGACAGCTGGCGGGGAGCTGTTTTTT. V and J are TRBV5-1 and TRBJ2-2; possible D gene TRBD1, 5 bases. The germline V gene has CDR1 SGHRS and CDR2 YFSETQ. Trimming pared 3 bases from V and 7 bases from J, leaving 13 bases between. CDR3 length: 14 residues.

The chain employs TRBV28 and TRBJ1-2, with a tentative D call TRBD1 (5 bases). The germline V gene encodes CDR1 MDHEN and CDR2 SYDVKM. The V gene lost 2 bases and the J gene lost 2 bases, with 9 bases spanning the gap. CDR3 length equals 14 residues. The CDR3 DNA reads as TGTGCCAGCAGTTTAAGGGGCGGAAACTATGGCTACACCTTC. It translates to CASSLRGGNYGYTF.

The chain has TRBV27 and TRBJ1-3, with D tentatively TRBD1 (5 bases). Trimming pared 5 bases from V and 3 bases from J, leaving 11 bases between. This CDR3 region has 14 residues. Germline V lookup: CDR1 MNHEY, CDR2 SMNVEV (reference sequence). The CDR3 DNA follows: TGTGCCAGCAGTCGCTTGGGGGGTGGAAACACCATATATTTT. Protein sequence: CASSRLGGGNTIYF.

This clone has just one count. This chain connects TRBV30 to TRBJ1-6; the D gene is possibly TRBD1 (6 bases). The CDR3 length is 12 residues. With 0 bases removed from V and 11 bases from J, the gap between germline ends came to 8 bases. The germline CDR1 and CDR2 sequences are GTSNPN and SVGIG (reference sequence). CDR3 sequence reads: CAWSVSGAPLHF. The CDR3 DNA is TGTGCCTGGAGTGTATCAGGGGCACCCCTCCACTTT.

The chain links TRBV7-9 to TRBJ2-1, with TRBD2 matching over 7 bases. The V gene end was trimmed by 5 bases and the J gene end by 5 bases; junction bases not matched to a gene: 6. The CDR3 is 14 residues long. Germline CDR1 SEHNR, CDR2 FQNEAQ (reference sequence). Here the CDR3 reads CASSNGGINNEQFF. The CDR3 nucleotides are TGTGCCAGCAGCAACGGGGGGATCAACAATGAGCAGTTCTTC.

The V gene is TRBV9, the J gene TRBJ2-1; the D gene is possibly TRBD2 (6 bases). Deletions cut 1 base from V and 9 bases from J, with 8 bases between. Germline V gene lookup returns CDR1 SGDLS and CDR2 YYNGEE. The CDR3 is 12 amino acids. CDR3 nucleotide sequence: TGTGCCAGCAGCGTAAGGGGAGGTGAGCAGTTCTTC. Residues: CASSVRGGEQFF.

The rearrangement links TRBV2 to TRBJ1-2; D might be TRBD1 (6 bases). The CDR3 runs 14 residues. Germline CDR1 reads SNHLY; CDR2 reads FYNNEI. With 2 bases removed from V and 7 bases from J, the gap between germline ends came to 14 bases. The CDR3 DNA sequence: TGTGCCAGCAGTGAATGGGGGCCAGTCCGTGGCTACACCTTC. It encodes CASSEWGPVRGYTF.

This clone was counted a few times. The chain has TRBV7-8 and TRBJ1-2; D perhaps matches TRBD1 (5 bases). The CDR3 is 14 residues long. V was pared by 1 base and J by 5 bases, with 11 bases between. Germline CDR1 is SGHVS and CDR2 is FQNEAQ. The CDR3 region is CASSLGGVQYGYTF. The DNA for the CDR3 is TGTGCCAGCAGCTTAGGGGGGGTACAGTATGGCTACACCTTC.